The following is a T cell receptor beta chain sequence with its context. Antigen unknown. The data originate from a study of T-cell memory formation after mild COVID-19. Germline lookup yields CDR1 SQVTM and CDR2 ANQGSEA. The CDR3 totals 12 residues. V was shortened by 1 base and J by 12 bases, with 15 bases between the two germline ends. Findings and caveats of the study: There was a balanced CD4/CD8 profile in clones contracting day 15 to 85, and later expanders leaned CD4+.

UMIs and sample barcodes were carried by the TCR alpha and TCR beta cDNA libraries that 5'RACE produced using constant-segment primers. TCRdb called the 5' RACE reads again in MiXCR, with one record for every CDR3 protein. Among 110,000 or so distinct CDR3 sequences, 22% were seen once, and the ten largest hold about 42%. Sequencing was done on a sample of PBMCs or a T cell subset sorted from them (not recorded which). The receptor was derived from a man aged 18 to 29 who had mild COVID-19 (a few samples of this study predate the infection). Cell type and time point are not known. The chain joins TRBV29-1 to TRBJ2-5, with TRBD2 as a possible D gene (6 bases). The CDR3 here is CSVEGAGLEEYF. The CDR3, as DNA: TGCAGCGTTGAAGGCGCGGGGTTAGAAGAGTACTTC.